Below, one T cell receptor beta chain is given with its context. Semi-nested PCR with Nested Universal Primer A followed constant-region reverse priming of full-length variable regions. Each CDR3 protein is one row after TCRdb ran MiXCR on the 5' RACE reads. The sample carries about 50,000 distinct CDR3 sequences, about 28% recorded once. The germline V gene has CDR1 DFQATT and CDR2 SNEGSKA (reference sequence). The CDR3 totals 16 residues. V gave up 6 bases and J gave up 4 bases; unmatched junction bases: 10. The clonotype was recovered from a female donor with breast cancer. The specimen sequenced was naive CD4+ T cells sorted from blood. Subset here: naive CD4+ T cells, CD4+CD45RA+CD25-. The V call is TRBV20-1, the J call TRBJ2-2; 11 bases fit TRBD2. The CDR3 is CSADKLSGRGTGELFF. The CDR3 DNA follows: TGCAGTGCCGACAAACTTAGCGGGAGGGGCACCGGGGAGCTGTTTTTT.